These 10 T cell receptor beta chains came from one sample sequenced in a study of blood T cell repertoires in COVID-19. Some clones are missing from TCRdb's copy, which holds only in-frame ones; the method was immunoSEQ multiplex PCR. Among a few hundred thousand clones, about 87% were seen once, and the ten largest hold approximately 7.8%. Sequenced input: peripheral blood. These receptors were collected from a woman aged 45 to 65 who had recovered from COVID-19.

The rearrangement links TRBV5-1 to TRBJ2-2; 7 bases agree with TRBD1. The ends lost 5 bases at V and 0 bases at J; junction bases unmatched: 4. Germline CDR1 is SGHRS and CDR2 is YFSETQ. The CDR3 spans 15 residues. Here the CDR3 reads CASRNGTANTGELFF. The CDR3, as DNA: TGCGCCAGCAGGAACGGGACAGCGAACACCGGGGAGCTGTTTTTT.

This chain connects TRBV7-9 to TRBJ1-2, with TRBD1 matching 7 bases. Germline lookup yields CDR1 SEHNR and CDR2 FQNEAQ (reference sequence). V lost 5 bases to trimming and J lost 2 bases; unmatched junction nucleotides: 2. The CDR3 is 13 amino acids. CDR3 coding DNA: TGTGCCAGCAGCGAACAGGGGAACTATGGCTACACCTTC. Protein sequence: CASSEQGNYGYTF.

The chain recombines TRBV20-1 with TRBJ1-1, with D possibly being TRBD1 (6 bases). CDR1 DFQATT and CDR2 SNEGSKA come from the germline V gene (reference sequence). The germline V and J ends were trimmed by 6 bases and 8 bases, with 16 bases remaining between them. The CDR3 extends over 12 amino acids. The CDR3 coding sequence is TGCAGTGCCAGTGGGGGCTGGGAAGAAGCTTTCTTT. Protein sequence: CSASGGWEEAFF.

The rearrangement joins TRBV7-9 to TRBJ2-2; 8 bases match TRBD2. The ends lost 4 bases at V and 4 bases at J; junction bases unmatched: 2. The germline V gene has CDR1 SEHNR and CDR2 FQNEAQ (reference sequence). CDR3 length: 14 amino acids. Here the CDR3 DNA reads TGTGCCAGCAGCTCCCGGGGGGGCACCGGGGAGCTGTTTTTT. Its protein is CASSSRGGTGELFF.

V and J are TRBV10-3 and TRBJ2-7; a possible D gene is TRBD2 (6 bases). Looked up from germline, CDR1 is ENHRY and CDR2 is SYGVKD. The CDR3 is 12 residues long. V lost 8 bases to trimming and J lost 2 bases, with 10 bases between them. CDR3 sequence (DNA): TGTGCCATCTCGGGGGACGCCTACGAGCAGTACTTC. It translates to CAISGDAYEQYF.

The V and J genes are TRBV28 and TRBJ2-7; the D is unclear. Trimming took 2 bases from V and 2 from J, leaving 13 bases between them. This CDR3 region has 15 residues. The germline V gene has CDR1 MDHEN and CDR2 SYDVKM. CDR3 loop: CASSLGLAAAYEQYF. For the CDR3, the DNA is TGTGCCAGCAGTTTAGGTCTCGCGGCCGCCTACGAGCAGTACTTC.

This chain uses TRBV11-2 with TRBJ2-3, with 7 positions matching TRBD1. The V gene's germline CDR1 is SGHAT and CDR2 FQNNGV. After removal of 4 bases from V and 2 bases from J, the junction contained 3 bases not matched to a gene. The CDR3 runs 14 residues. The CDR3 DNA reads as TGTGCCAGCAGCTCTACAGGGGTCACAGATACGCAGTATTTT. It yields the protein CASSSTGVTDTQYF.

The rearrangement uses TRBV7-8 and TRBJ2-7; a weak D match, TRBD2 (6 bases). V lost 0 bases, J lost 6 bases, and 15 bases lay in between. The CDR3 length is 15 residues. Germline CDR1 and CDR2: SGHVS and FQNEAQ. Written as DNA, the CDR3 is TGTGCCAGCAGCTTAGCCCGAAGGGACTCCGGCGAGCAGTACTTC. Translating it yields CASSLARRDSGEQYF.

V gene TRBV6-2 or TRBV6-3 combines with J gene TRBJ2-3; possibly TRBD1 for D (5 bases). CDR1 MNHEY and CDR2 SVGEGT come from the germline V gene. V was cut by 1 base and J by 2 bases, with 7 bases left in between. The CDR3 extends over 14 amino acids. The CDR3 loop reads CASSYYRYTDTQYF. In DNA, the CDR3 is TGTGCCAGCAGTTACTACAGGTACACAGATACGCAGTATTTT.

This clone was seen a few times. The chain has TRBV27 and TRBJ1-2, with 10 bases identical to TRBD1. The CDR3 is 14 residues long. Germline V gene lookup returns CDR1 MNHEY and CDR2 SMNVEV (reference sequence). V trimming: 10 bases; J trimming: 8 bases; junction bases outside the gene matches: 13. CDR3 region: CATRSPGQGPGYTF. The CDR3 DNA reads TGTGCCACCCGTTCCCCGGGACAGGGGCCCGGCTACACCTTC.